This section outlines one T cell receptor beta chain sequence together with its context. What it binds is unknown. Both TRBC1 and TRBC2 were covered by a beta constant-region primer of two equimolar oligonucleotides. Ligated cDNA was amplified by four rounds of PCR with nested alpha and beta constant-region primers and SP2. Using its own MiXCR run on the UMI-ligation and nested PCR reads, TCRdb lists one record per CDR3 protein. The table shows over 65,000 distinct CDR3 sequences, with 9% occurring only once. These data originate in a study of naive and memory T cell subsets. Study-wide results and caveats: In CD4 and CD8 cells, diversity dropped from naive through EMRA. RNA-based TCR counts may shift with T cell activation and differentiation.

Germline CDR1 MNHEY, CDR2 SVGAGI. Deletions cut 5 bases from V and 6 bases from J, with 16 bases between. The CDR3 is 14 amino acids. The TCR sequence derives from a human donor in good health. The gene calls are TRBV6-5 and TRBJ1-1; D is uncertain. Input material: naive CD8+ T cells from blood. The CDR3 bases are TGTGCCAGCAGTGTTAAAATTTGGGGAGCTGAAGCTTTCTTT. It yields the protein CASSVKIWGAEAFF.